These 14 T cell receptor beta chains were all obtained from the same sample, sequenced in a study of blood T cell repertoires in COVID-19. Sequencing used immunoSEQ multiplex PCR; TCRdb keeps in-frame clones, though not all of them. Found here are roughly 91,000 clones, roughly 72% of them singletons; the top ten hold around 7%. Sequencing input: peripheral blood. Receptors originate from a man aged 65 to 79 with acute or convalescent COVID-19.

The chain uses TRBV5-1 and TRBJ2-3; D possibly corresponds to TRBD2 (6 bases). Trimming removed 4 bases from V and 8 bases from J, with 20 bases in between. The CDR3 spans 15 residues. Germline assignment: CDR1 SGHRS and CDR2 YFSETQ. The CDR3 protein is CASSPGLNSQATQYF. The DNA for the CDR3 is TGCGCCAGCAGCCCCGGACTAAACAGTCAGGCTACGCAGTATTTT.

The CDR3: CASSFGQVNQPQHF. The CDR3 DNA sequence: TGTGCCAGCAGTTTTGGACAGGTTAATCAGCCCCAGCATTTT. The rearrangement joins TRBV28 to TRBJ1-5; 7 nucleotides line up with TRBD1. This CDR3 spans 14 amino acids. Germline trimming cut 3 bases from V and 4 bases from J; bases unmatched to any gene: 3. The germline CDR1 and CDR2 sequences are MDHEN and SYDVKM.

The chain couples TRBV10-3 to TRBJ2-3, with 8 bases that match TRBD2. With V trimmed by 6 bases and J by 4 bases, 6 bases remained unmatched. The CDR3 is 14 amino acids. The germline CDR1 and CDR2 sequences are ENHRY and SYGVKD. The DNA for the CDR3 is TGTGCCATCAGCGACAGCGGGAGCGCAGATACGCAGTATTTT. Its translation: CAISDSGSADTQYF.

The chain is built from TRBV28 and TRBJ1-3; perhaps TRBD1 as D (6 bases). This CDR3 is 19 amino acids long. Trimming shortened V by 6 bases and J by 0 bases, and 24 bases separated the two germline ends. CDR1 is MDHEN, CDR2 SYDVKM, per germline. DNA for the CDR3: TGTGCCAGCAGCCCAGGGGACACGGCTTCCTCCTACTCTGGAAACACCATATATTTT. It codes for CASSPGDTASSYSGNTIYF.

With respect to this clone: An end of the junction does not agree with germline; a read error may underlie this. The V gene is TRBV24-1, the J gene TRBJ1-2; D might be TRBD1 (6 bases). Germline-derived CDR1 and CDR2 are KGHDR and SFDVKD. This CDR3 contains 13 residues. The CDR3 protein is CATSDPILGTRLF. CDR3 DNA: TGTGCCACCAGTGACCCTATTTTAGGGACAAGACTATTC.

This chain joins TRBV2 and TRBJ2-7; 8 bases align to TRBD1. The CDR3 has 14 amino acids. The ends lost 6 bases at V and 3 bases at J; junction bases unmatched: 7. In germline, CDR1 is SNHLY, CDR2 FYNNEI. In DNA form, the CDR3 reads TGTGCCAGCAGGGAGACAGGGGCGAACTACGAGCAGTACTTC. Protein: CASRETGANYEQYF. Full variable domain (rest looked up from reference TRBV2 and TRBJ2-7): EPEVTQTPSHQVTQMGQEVILRCVPISNHLYFYWYRQILGQKVEFLVSFYNNEISEKSEIFDDQFSVERPDGSNFTLKIRSTKLEDSAMYFCASRETGANYEQYFGPGTRLTVT.

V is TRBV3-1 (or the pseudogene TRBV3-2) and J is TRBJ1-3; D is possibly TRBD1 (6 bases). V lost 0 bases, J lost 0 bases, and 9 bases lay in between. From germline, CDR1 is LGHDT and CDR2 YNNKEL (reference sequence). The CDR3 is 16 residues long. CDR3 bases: TGTGCCAGCAGCCAAGAAGTGGACAGCTCTGGAAACACCATATATTTT. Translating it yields CASSQEVDSSGNTIYF.

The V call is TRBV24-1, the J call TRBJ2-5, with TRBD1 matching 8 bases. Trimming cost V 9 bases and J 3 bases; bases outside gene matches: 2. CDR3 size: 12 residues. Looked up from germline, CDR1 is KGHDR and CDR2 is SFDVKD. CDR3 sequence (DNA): TGTGCCACCGAGGACAGGGAAGAGACCCAGTACTTC. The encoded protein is CATEDREETQYF.

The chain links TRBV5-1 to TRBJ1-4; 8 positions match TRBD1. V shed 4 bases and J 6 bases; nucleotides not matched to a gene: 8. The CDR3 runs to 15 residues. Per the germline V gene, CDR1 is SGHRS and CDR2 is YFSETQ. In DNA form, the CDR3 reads TGCGCCAGCAGCCTGCAGGGGGCATTATATGAAAAACTGTTTTTT. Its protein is CASSLQGALYEKLFF.

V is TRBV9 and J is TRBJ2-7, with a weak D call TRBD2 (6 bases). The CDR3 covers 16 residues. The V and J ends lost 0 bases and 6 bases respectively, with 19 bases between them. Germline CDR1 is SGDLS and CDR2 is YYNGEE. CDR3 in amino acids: CASSVVPVRRGGEQYV. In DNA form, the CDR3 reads TGTGCCAGCAGCGTAGTTCCCGTGAGGAGGGGTGGCGAGCAGTACGTC.

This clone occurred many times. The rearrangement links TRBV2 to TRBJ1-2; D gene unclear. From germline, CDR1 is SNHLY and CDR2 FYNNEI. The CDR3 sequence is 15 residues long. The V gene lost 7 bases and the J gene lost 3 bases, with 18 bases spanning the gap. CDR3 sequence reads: CASNEPLSPYYGYTF. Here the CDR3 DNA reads TGTGCCAGCAACGAACCCCTGAGCCCGTACTATGGCTACACCTTC.

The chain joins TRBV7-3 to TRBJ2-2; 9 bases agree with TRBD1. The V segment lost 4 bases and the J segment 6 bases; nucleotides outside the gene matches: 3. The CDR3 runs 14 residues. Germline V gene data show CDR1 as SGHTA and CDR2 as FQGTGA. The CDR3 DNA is TGTGCCAGCAGCTCACAGGGGGCGCCCGGGGAGCTGTTTTTT. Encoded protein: CASSSQGAPGELFF.

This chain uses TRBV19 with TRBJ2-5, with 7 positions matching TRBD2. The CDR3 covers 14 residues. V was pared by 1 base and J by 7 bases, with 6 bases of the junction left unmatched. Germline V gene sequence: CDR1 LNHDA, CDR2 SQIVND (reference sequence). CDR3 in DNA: TGTGCCAGTAGTATAGGGGAGGGAGCAGGGACCCAGTACTTC. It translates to CASSIGEGAGTQYF.

The CDR3 bases are TGTGCCAGCAGGGCCGGGACAGGGAATTCACCCCTCCACTTT. Amino acids: CASRAGTGNSPLHF. V gene TRBV2 combines with J gene TRBJ1-6; TRBD1 matches at 9 bases. With 6 bases clipped from V and 7 bases from J, the junction kept 4 bases outside the gene matches. CDR1 and CDR2 (germline): SNHLY, FYNNEI. This CDR3 spans 14 amino acids.